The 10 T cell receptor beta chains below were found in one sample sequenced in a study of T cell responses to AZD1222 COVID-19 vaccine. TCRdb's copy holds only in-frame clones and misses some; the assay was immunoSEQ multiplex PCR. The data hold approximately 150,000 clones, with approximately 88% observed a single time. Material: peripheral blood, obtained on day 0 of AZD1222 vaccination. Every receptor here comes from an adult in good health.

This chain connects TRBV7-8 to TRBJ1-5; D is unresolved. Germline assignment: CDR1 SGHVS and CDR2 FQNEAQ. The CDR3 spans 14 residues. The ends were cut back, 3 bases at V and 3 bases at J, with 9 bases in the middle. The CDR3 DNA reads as TGTGCCAGCAGCTTCCGGGGAACCAATCAGCCCCAGCATTTT. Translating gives CASSFRGTNQPQHF.

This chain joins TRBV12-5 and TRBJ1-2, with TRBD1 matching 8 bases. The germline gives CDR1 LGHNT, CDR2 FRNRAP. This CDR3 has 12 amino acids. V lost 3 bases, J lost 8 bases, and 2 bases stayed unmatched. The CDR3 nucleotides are TGTGCTAGTGGTTTACAGGGGGAGGGCTACACCTTC. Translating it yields CASGLQGEGYTF.

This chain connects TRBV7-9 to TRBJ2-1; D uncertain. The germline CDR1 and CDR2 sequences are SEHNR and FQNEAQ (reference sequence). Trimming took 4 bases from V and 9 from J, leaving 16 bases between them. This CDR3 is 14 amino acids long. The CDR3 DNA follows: TGTGCCAGCAGCTCGGTCCGAGTCTCGGGTGAGCAGTTCTTC. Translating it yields CASSSVRVSGEQFF.

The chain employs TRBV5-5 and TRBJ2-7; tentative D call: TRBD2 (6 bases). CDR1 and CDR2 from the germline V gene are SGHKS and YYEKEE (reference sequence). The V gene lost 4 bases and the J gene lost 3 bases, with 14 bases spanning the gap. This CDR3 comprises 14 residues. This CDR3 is CASSPVRGNYEQYF. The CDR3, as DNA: TGTGCCAGCAGCCCTGTTCGCGGGAACTACGAGCAGTACTTC.

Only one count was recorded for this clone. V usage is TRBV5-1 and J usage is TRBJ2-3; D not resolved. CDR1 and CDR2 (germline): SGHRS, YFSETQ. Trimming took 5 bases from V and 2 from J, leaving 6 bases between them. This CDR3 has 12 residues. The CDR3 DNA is TGCGCCAGCAGTGTCCCCACAGATACGCAGTATTTT. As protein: CASSVPTDTQYF.

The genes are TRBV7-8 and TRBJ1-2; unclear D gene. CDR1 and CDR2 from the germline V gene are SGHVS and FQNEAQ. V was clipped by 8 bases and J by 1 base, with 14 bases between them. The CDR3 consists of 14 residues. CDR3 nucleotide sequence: TGTGCCAGCGGCTCGGGGTCCTTTAACTATGGCTACACCTTC. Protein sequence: CASGSGSFNYGYTF. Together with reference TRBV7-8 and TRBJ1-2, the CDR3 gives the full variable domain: GAGVSQSPRYKVAKRGQDVALRCDPISGHVSLFWYQQALGQGPEFLTYFQNEAQLDKSGLPSDRFFAERPEGSVSTLKIQRTQQEDSAVYLCASGSGSFNYGYTFGSGTRLTVV.

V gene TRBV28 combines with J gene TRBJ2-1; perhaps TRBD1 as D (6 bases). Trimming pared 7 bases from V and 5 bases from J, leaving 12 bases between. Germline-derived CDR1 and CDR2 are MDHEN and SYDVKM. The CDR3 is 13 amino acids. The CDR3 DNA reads TGTGCCAGCACTGGGGGCTGGAACAATGAGCAGTTCTTC. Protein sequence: CASTGGWNNEQFF.

The CDR3: CASKASGASTDTQYF. The CDR3 DNA reads as TGTGCCAGTAAAGCGAGCGGGGCTAGCACAGATACGCAGTATTTT. The gene calls are TRBV28 and TRBJ2-3, with TRBD2 matching 7 bases. Germline V CDR1 and CDR2: MDHEN, SYDVKM. The CDR3 length is 15 residues. The V gene end was trimmed by 9 bases and the J gene end by 0 bases; junction bases not matched to a gene: 9.

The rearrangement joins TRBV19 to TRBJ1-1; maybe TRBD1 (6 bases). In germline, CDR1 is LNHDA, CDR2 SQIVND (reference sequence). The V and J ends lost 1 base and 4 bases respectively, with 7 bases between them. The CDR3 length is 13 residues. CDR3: CASSIGGGTEAFF. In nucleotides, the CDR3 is TGTGCCAGTAGTATAGGAGGGGGCACTGAAGCTTTCTTT.

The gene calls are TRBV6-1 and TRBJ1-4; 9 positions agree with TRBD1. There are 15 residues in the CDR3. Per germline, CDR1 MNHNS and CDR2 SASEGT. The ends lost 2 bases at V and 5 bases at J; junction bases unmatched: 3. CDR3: CASSEYDRGNEKLFF. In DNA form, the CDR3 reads TGTGCCAGCAGTGAATACGACAGGGGGAATGAAAAACTGTTTTTT.